This entry lists 5 T cell receptor beta chains sequenced from one sample in a study of cytomegalovirus exposure and HLA in healthy donors (dated by TCRdb to between 2016 and 2019). Library creation used the immunoSEQ multiplex PCR assay. A mixture of 60 forward primers for TCR Vbeta segments and 13 reverse primers for TCR Jbeta segments was used in the multiplex PCR. TCRdb stores this immuneACCESS table with in-frame sequences only. Part of the clones is absent; in the studies checked, under half of the shortfall reflects unresolved V genes, and no reason is known for the rest. The sample has about 120,000 clones on record, around three quarters of them singletons. Together, the top ten hold 4% to 5.5% of the sample. The sample consisted of PBMCs. All receptors derive from a man in his thirties or forties in good health and CMV-seropositive.

The chain recombines TRBV2 with TRBJ2-3; 12 bases fit TRBD2. This CDR3 comprises 15 residues. Germline loops: CDR1 SNHLY, CDR2 FYNNEI. V trimming: 5 bases; J trimming: 5 bases; junction bases outside the gene matches: 5. Written as DNA, the CDR3 is TGTGCCAGCAGTCAGAGGGGACTAGCGGGAGATACGCAGTATTTT. This sequence encodes CASSQRGLAGDTQYF. The full variable domain, rest sourced from reference TRBV2 and TRBJ2-3, is EPEVTQTPSHQVTQMGQEVILRCVPISNHLYFYWYRQILGQKVEFLVSFYNNEISEKSEIFDDQFSVERPDGSNFTLKIRSTKLEDSAMYFCASSQRGLAGDTQYFGPGTRLTVL.

V usage is TRBV7-2 and J usage is TRBJ2-5; 11 nucleotides align to TRBD2. V dropped 6 bases and J dropped 5; count of bases not matched to a gene: 8. Per the germline V gene, CDR1 is SGHTA and CDR2 is FQGNSA. The CDR3 has 15 amino acids. CDR3 nucleotides: TGTGCCAGCAGTTTAACTAGCGGGAGTGGGGAGACCCAGTACTTC. Protein product: CASSLTSGSGETQYF. The full variable domain, completed using reference TRBV7-2 and TRBJ2-5, is GAGVSQSPSNKVTEKGKDVELRCDPISGHTALYWYRQSLGQGLEFLIYFQGNSAPDKSGLPSDRFSAERTGGSVSTLTIQRTQQEDSAVYLCASSLTSGSGETQYFGPGTRLLVL.

About this clone: Compared with germline, one end of the junction differs, possibly owing to a read error. This chain connects TRBV2 to TRBJ2-6, with 7 nucleotides matching TRBD2. This CDR3 has 18 residues. CDR1 SNHLY and CDR2 FYNNEI come from the germline V gene. The CDR3 sequence is CASSAGLGVFSGANGLTF. CDR3 bases: TGTGCCAGCAGTGCCGGACTAGGGGTTTTCTCTGGGGCCAACGGCCTGACTTTC.

The CDR3 reads CASSLVGSGGAYEQYF. DNA for the CDR3: TGTGCCAGCAGTTTAGTCGGTAGCGGAGGAGCCTACGAGCAGTACTTC. V and J are TRBV27 and TRBJ2-7; tentatively, D is TRBD2 (6 bases). The germline V gene encodes CDR1 MNHEY and CDR2 SMNVEV (reference sequence). The CDR3 consists of 16 residues. Trimming shortened V by 2 bases and J by 2 bases, and 16 bases separated the two germline ends.

The chain uses TRBV7-8 and TRBJ1-1; the D gene is possibly TRBD1 (6 bases). Trimming took off 8 bases at V and 11 bases at J, with 21 bases between the two ends. The CDR3 covers 13 residues. CDR1 is SGHVS, CDR2 FQNEAQ, per germline. CDR3 DNA: TGTGCCAGCGGAAGAGACAGGCTGTTCATCGCTTTCTTT. Amino acids: CASGRDRLFIAFF.